The sequence of this TCR beta chain was determined in a study of blood T cell repertoires in COVID-19 (dated by TCRdb to the early 2020s). Some background on the complete study: Samples covering the acute and convalescent phases of COVID-19 were provided by collaborators in the United States, Italy and Spain. The material from the prospective study consisted of cDNA or gDNA derived from T cells, B-cell-depleted T cells, or PBMCs. The dataset comprised deeply sampled blood TCRbeta repertoires from subjects exposed to, actively infected with, or recovered from COVID-19. A freely available public database, intended as a resource for researchers studying the immune response to SARS-CoV-2, is where the repertoires were released. Samples came from the ongoing ImmuneRACE study (first 160 participants) plus 1,254 subjects from 6 global collaborators. The sample metadata nearly always contained a de-identified subject ID, COVID-19 status, age in years and sex. Where available, HLA class I and class II types were taken from metadata supplied by the sample provider and were not determined by assay-based typing. Points the paper makes about the study in general: The quantity of clinical and demographic metadata differed by source and by participant and was supplied without curation.

As regards this clone: No antigen is known for it. Per-nucleotide qualities are absent, and no much larger clonotype sits a single base away.

V and J lose 3 bases and 0 bases, and a span of 16 bases separates them. Inclusive of the bounding cysteine and phenylalanine, the CDR3 is 16 residues long. The CDR3 DNA has 48 bases and is translated from base 1. Via the germline V gene (reference sequence), CDR1 is SGHKS and CDR2 YYEKEE. Each collaborating institution followed its own protocols to collect whole blood in K2EDTA tubes. For TCRbeta analysis, collaborators shipped samples in one of three forms: frozen whole blood, isolated PBMCs, or DNA extracted from either of those sample types. The immunoSEQ Assay, a bias-controlled multiplex PCR, was used to amplify TCRbeta CDR3 regions from genomic DNA. The study's own analysis went as follows. Within the assay, amplification of reference gene primers was used to estimate how many nucleated cells each sample contained. To quantify the absolute abundance of each unique TCRbeta CDR3 rearrangement, sequence reads were collapsed and filtered. For each sample, productive Simpson clonality was calculated as the square root of Simpson's diversity index across productive rearrangements. TCRdb took this table from immuneACCESS and kept in-frame rearrangements with V and J called. Such tables lack part of the clones; where checked against another copy, unresolved V genes explain under half of the gap, and the rest is unexplained. The DNA gave D and trimming, while V, J and clone size come from that table. Counted in this sample were 100,000 to 150,000 clones; roughly 69% of them appeared once. The ten largest clones capture approximately 2% of the sample.

The sequence was obtained from a woman aged 65 to 85 with acute or convalescent COVID-19. The chain is assembled from TRBV5-5 and TRBJ2-7; matching of 5 bases hints at TRBD1 as the D gene. The sample consisted of peripheral blood. The CDR3 sequence is CASSSPATVLSYEQYF. Read as DNA, the sequence is TGTGCCAGCAGCTCCCCCGCGACAGTCCTCTCCTACGAGCAGTACTTC. With the rest looked up from the reference TRBV5-5 and TRBJ2-7 genes rather than sequenced, the full variable domain is DAGVTQSPTHLIKTRGQQVTLRCSPISGHKSVSWYQQVLGQGPQFIFQYYEKEERGRGNFPDRFSARQFPNYSSELNVNALLLGDSALYLCASSSPATVLSYEQYFGPGTRLTVT.